These 4 T cell receptor beta chains were all obtained from the same sample, sequenced in a study of regulatory T cells in long-lasting Graves disease. Time point specified: newly diagnosed GD, antithyroid drugs for less than 3 months. Researchers made the TCR library from RNA that was extracted from PBMCs. Sequencing libraries for TCR beta were prepared with iRepertoire HTBI primers and Arm-PCR of CDR3 regions. TCRdb ran MiXCR on the multiplex PCR reads and lists one entry per CDR3 protein. The top ten hold 20% to 30% of the sample, which has under 700,000 distinct CDR3 sequences, about 15% seen once. The same specimen was also included in a second study, on T cells in Graves' hyperthyroidism and ophthalmopathy.

The material sequenced was peripheral blood mononuclear cells (PBMCs), taken at new diagnosis, from a patient treated with antithyroid drugs. Receptors were obtained from a woman aged 35-65 years with Graves disease.

The genes are TRBV15 and TRBJ2-1, with TRBD1 matching over 11 bases. This CDR3 has 18 amino acids. J was trimmed by 6 bases and V by 3 bases; bases with no gene match: 13. CDR1 and CDR2 (germline): LNHNV, YYDKDF (reference sequence). In nucleotides, the CDR3 is TGTGCCACCAGCAGTTCTCTAATCGGGACAGGGGGTTTCAATGAGCAGTTCTTC. Translation gives CATSSSLIGTGGFNEQFF.

This clonotype was seen only a few times. The chain links TRBV30 to TRBJ1-5; D remains unclear. V shed 1 base and J shed 2 bases, with 12 bases lying between them. Germline assignment: CDR1 GTSNPN and CDR2 SVGIG (reference sequence). This CDR3 has 15 amino acids. CDR3 nucleotides: TGTGCCTGGAGTGAACAGCTCTCGGGCAATCAGCCCCAGCATTTT. Residues: CAWSEQLSGNQPQHF. The full variable domain, completed using reference TRBV30 and TRBJ1-5, is SQTIHQWPATLVQPVGSPLSLECTVEGTSNPNLYWYRQAAGRGLQLLFYSVGIGQISSEVPQNLSASRPQDRQFILSSKKLLLSDSGFYLCAWSEQLSGNQPQHFGDGTRLSIL.

This clonotype was counted ten times or more. J is TRBJ2-7 and V is TRBV6-1; D may match TRBD1 or TRBD2 (5 bases each). The CDR3 runs to 16 residues. The germline gives CDR1 MNHNS, CDR2 SASEGT. Trimming shortened V by 0 bases and J by 2 bases, and 14 bases separated the two germline ends. CDR3 sequence reads: CASSEATWDGTYEQYF. DNA of the CDR3: TGTGCCAGCAGTGAAGCGACTTGGGACGGGACCTACGAGCAGTACTTC.

This clonotype was seen many times. The genes are TRBV20-1 and TRBJ1-1; unclear D gene. The V gene lost 4 bases and the J gene lost 0 bases, with 3 bases spanning the gap. The CDR3 loop spans 11 amino acids. The germline V gene encodes CDR1 DFQATT and CDR2 SNEGSKA (reference sequence). In nucleotides, the CDR3 is TGCAGTGCTAATATGAACACTGAAGCTTTCTTT. This codes for CSANMNTEAFF.